This entry lists 2 T cell receptor beta chains sequenced from one sample in a study of shared clonotypes between healthy human individuals. Generated by immunoSEQ multiplex PCR, the TCRdb table keeps only in-frame clones and is missing some. The table records about 960,000 clones, approximately 80% of them present only once. Sequenced sample: memory CD4+ T cells sorted from blood. Subset described: CD45RA-negative fraction. Receptor source: a man between 18 and 35 years old in good health.

The chain recombines TRBV30 with TRBJ1-2, with 7 positions matching TRBD1. Per germline, CDR1 GTSNPN and CDR2 SVGIG (reference sequence). This CDR3 contains 16 residues. With 4 bases clipped from V and 3 bases from J, the junction kept 14 bases outside the gene matches. The CDR3 sequence is CAWKGIQGEGHYGYTF. In nucleotides, the CDR3 is TGTGCCTGGAAAGGTATCCAGGGGGAGGGGCACTATGGCTACACCTTC.

Here the CDR3 reads CASTGTGYSPLHF. CDR3 DNA sequence: TGTGCCAGCACCGGGACAGGGTACTCACCCCTCCACTTT. The J gene is TRBJ1-6, the V gene TRBV2; 9 nucleotides line up with TRBD1. V lost 7 bases and J lost 10; bases outside the gene matches: 5. Germline V lookup: CDR1 SNHLY, CDR2 FYNNEI. The CDR3 sequence is 13 residues long.